This T cell receptor (beta chain) was documented in a study of OX40 agonist ivuxolimab in advanced cancers. Study details: The drug used for patients, ivuxolimab, was an agonistic anti-OX40 (CD134) antibody. Ivuxolimab was administered intravenously to patients at 0.01 to 10 mg/kg every 2 weeks. Whole-study results and caveats: The mean number of expanded clones was higher in CD8+ T cells than in CD4+. Still undetermined is the antigen specificity of the expanded peripheral T cells.

The CDR3 has 11 residues. Germline CDR1 SNHLY, CDR2 FYNNEI. The V and J ends lost 7 bases and 7 bases respectively, with 10 bases between them. Generated by immunoSEQ multiplex PCR, the TCRdb table keeps only in-frame clones and is missing some. The repertoire has about 66,000 clones, about 85% of them found once; the top ten carry approximately 0.67%. By share, this clone ranks as medium-sized. Its specificity is unknown. This CDR3 is also generated by other DNA sequences in the sample. The receptor comes from an adult with an advanced solid tumor such as melanoma, head and neck, liver or kidney cancer. The chain employs TRBV2 and TRBJ1-1, with a possible D match to TRBD1 (6 bases). The sample in question was CD4+ or CD8+ T cells sorted from blood, obtained in a trial of the OX40 agonist ivuxolimab. CDR3 coding DNA: TGTGCCAGCATGGGGGCCAGTGAAGCTTTCTTT. This gives the protein CASMGASEAFF.